This passage covers 16 T cell receptor beta chains from one sample sequenced in a study of blood T cell repertoires in COVID-19. Assay used: immunoSEQ multiplex PCR; TCRdb lists only in-frame clones, some missing. The table shows about 200,000 clones, with around 90% occurring only once. Sequenced input: peripheral blood. These receptors all stem from a man in his 60s with acute or convalescent COVID-19.

This chain joins TRBV9 and TRBJ2-1, with a weak D call TRBD2 (7 bases). Germline loops: CDR1 SGDLS, CDR2 YYNGEE. V was trimmed by 4 bases and J by 6 bases, leaving 17 bases between them. The CDR3 has 15 residues. DNA for the CDR3: TGTGCCAGCAGCCTCCGGGGGGCTCTTAGCAATGAGCAGTTCTTC. Translated: CASSLRGALSNEQFF.

The gene calls are TRBV13 and TRBJ2-5; TRBD1 matches 12 bases. The CDR3 has 18 amino acids. V trimming: 7 bases; J trimming: 5 bases; junction bases outside the gene matches: 17. Per the germline V gene, CDR1 is PRHDT and CDR2 is FYEKMQ (reference sequence). CDR3 coding DNA: TGTGCCAGCACCGAAAAACGCTCGGGACAGGGGGCTAGGGAGACCCAGTACTTC. Translated: CASTEKRSGQGARETQYF.

The chain has TRBV7-2 and TRBJ2-3; D might be TRBD2 (5 bases). The V gene's germline CDR1 is SGHTA and CDR2 FQGNSA. The CDR3 runs 12 residues. Trimming took 3 bases from V and 4 from J, leaving 5 bases between them. The CDR3 region is CASSFGADTQYF. For the CDR3, the DNA is TGTGCCAGCAGCTTCGGGGCAGATACGCAGTATTTT.

The chain recombines TRBV3-1 (or the pseudogene TRBV3-2) with TRBJ1-5; 9 bases are shared with TRBD1. This CDR3 spans 15 amino acids. With V trimmed by 4 bases and J by 4 bases, 5 bases remained unmatched. Germline V gene lookup returns CDR1 LGHDT and CDR2 YNNKEL (reference sequence). The CDR3 sequence: CASSPSGQGNQPQHF. The CDR3, as DNA: TGTGCCAGCAGCCCTTCGGGACAGGGAAATCAGCCCCAGCATTTT.

As to this clone: The sample carries other DNA sequences with the same CDR3. The gene calls are TRBV7-9 and TRBJ2-1; the match to TRBD1 covers 7 bases. Trimming removed 5 bases from V and 7 bases from J; junction bases left unmatched: 11. The germline gives CDR1 SEHNR, CDR2 FQNEAQ (reference sequence). The CDR3 spans 15 residues. CDR3 DNA sequence: TGTGCCAGCAGCCTCCGGACAGGCTCTGGGAATGAGCAGTTCTTC. Translating gives CASSLRTGSGNEQFF.

This sequence joins TRBV12-5 and TRBJ1-3; TRBD1 is a possible D gene (6 bases). Trimming stripped 2 bases from V and 1 base from J, with 12 bases between. Germline V gene lookup returns CDR1 LGHNT and CDR2 FRNRAP. This CDR3 region has 16 residues. The CDR3 sequence is CASGLSGTTSGNTIYF. The CDR3 coding sequence is TGTGCTAGTGGTTTGTCTGGGACAACGTCTGGAAACACCATATATTTT.

V is TRBV28 and J is TRBJ1-1, with a possible D match to TRBD1 (5 bases). Germline loops: CDR1 MDHEN, CDR2 SYDVKM. The CDR3 has 17 amino acids. Trimming took 7 bases from V and 0 from J, leaving 21 bases between them. The CDR3 nucleotides are TGTGCCAGCACATTAGGTACAGGAATAAAGGTGAACACTGAAGCTTTCTTT. It yields the protein CASTLGTGIKVNTEAFF.

This chain uses TRBV6-5 with TRBJ1-2, with 9 bases identical to TRBD1. The V and J ends lost 6 bases and 4 bases, in that order; junction bases with no gene match: 9. This CDR3 region has 15 residues. The V gene's germline CDR1 is MNHEY and CDR2 SVGAGI. This chain's CDR3 is CASRSGQGNGYGYTF. CDR3 coding DNA: TGTGCCAGCAGGTCCGGACAGGGGAACGGCTATGGCTACACCTTC.

The genes are TRBV19 and TRBJ2-1; 9 bases line up with TRBD2. This CDR3 comprises 16 residues. The V gene's germline CDR1 is LNHDA and CDR2 SQIVND (reference sequence). Trimming took 3 bases from V and 5 from J; bases not matched to a gene: 8. The CDR3 region is CASSMVSGGRDNEQFF. For the CDR3, the DNA is TGTGCCAGTAGTATGGTTAGCGGGGGACGAGACAATGAGCAGTTCTTC.

The rearrangement joins TRBV6-5 to TRBJ1-5; 9 bases line up with TRBD1. With 7 bases clipped from V and 2 bases from J, the junction kept 6 bases outside the gene matches. Germline loops: CDR1 MNHEY, CDR2 SVGAGI. The CDR3 spans 15 residues. The CDR3 DNA reads as TGTGCCAGCACGACGGGACAGGGCGGCAATCAGCCCCAGCATTTT. The encoded protein is CASTTGQGGNQPQHF.

The chain uses TRBV29-1 and TRBJ1-3; a weak D match, TRBD1 (5 bases). The CDR3 runs 14 residues. V shed 7 bases and J shed 3 bases, with 16 bases lying between them. Germline lookup yields CDR1 SQVTM and CDR2 ANQGSEA. The CDR3 DNA sequence: TGCAGCGGGGTCTTGGGGCGCGGTGGAAACACCATATATTTT. Its protein product is CSGVLGRGGNTIYF.

This sequence joins TRBV6-6 and TRBJ1-5, with a tentative D call TRBD1 (5 bases). V was clipped by 2 bases and J by 3 bases, with 8 bases between them. CDR1 and CDR2 from the germline V gene are MNHNY and SVGAGI (reference sequence). The CDR3 has 14 residues. DNA of the CDR3: TGTGCCAGCAGTTACGACAGTGTCAATCAGCCCCAGCATTTT. Translated: CASSYDSVNQPQHF.

The J gene is TRBJ2-5, the V gene TRBV9, with D perhaps matching TRBD1 (5 bases). Per germline, CDR1 SGDLS and CDR2 YYNGEE. The V end was cut by 4 bases, the J end by 1 base, with 14 bases between. The CDR3 is 15 residues long. Here the CDR3 reads CASSRRVQPQETQYF. In DNA form, the CDR3 reads TGTGCCAGCAGCCGCAGGGTTCAGCCCCAAGAGACCCAGTACTTC.

The genes are TRBV9 and TRBJ2-2; the D gene is possibly TRBD2 (6 bases). CDR1 is SGDLS and CDR2 is YYNGEE in the germline V gene. The CDR3 sequence is 15 residues long. V lost 3 bases and J 6 bases, leaving 15 bases between the germline ends. This CDR3 reads CASSGDWAGPGELFF. The CDR3 DNA reads as TGTGCCAGCAGCGGGGACTGGGCCGGTCCCGGGGAGCTGTTTTTT.

This rearrangement joins TRBV5-1 to TRBJ1-2; 8 bases map to TRBD1. V gave up 4 bases and J gave up 2 bases; unmatched junction bases: 7. CDR1 and CDR2 from the germline V gene are SGHRS and YFSETQ. The CDR3 loop spans 15 amino acids. CDR3 residues: CASSLNRGANYGYTF. Written as DNA, the CDR3 is TGCGCCAGCAGCCTCAACAGGGGGGCAAACTATGGCTACACCTTC. Supplemented by reference TRBV5-1 and TRBJ1-2, the full variable domain reads KAGVTQTPRYLIKTRGQQVTLSCSPISGHRSVSWYQQTPGQGLQFLFEYFSETQRNKGNFPGRFSGRQFSNSRSEMNVSTLELGDSALYLCASSLNRGANYGYTFGSGTRLTVV.

J is TRBJ2-2 and V is TRBV6-4, with D perhaps TRBD1 (6 bases). Looked up from germline, CDR1 is MRHNA and CDR2 is SNTAGT. The CDR3 runs 15 residues. V dropped 7 bases and J dropped 1 base, with 13 bases sitting between them. For the CDR3, the DNA is TGTGCCAGCATCCAAGGGACACGGAACACCGGGGAGCTGTTTTTT. It yields the protein CASIQGTRNTGELFF.